This entry is about one T cell receptor beta chain. The antigen is unknown. These data belong to a study of OX40 agonist ivuxolimab in advanced cancers. On the study more broadly: Given to patients was ivuxolimab, an agonistic anti-OX40 (CD134) antibody. A male proportion of about 80% was recorded, with mean age approximately 64 years and range roughly 23 to 79. Study findings and constraints: CD4+ T cells averaged fewer expanded clones than CD8+ T cells.

The CDR3 consists of 16 residues. CDR1 and CDR2 (germline): MGHRA, YSYEKL. V shed 1 base, J shed 8 bases, and the junction held 6 bases outside the gene matches. Data came from immunoSEQ multiplex PCR; TCRdb stores just in-frame clones and leaves some out. Of under 20,000 clones listed, 70% to 85% are singletons. V gene TRBV4-1 combines with J gene TRBJ2-1, with 12 bases aligning to TRBD1. The origin of this receptor is an adult with an advanced solid tumor such as melanoma, head and neck, liver or kidney cancer. The specimen comprised CD4+ or CD8+ T cells sorted from blood, sampled in a trial of the OX40 agonist ivuxolimab. CDR3 in amino acids: CASSQVPGQGADEQFF. The CDR3 DNA reads TGCGCCAGCAGCCAAGTACCGGGACAGGGGGCCGATGAGCAGTTCTTC.